This is a list of T cell receptor beta chains from one sample in a study of blood T cell repertoires in COVID-19. Repertoires were generated with immunoSEQ multiplex PCR, while TCRdb's copy carries only in-frame clones and drops some. The table lists 90,000 to 100,000 clones, around nine tenths of them singletons. Sequencing used peripheral blood. All receptors derive from a man aged 55-75 years with COVID-19, enrolled during active disease. Each CDR3 is given with its conserved first and last residue. A D gene is named only where the DNA matches it firmly. Some rows mark clone size as missing; the rest say once, few, many or name a class of expanded clone.

>few|TRBD2|TRBJ2-1|TRBV6-5
CASSWSGSGRNEQFF
TGTGCCAGCAGTTGGAGTGGTAGCGGGAGAAATGAGCAGTTCTTC
>-|TRBD1|TRBJ1-3|TRBV4-1
CASSQPGQNYGNTIYF
TGCGCCAGCAGCCAACCGGGACAGAACTATGGAAACACCATATATTTT
>-|-|TRBJ2-2|TRBV11-2
CASSLDTRTGELFF
TGTGCCAGCAGCTTAGATACACGCACCGGGGAGCTGTTTTTT
>once|TRBD1|TRBJ1-1|TRBV2
CASSRQGSRTEAFF
TGTGCCAGCAGTAGACAGGGGTCCCGGACTGAAGCTTTCTTT
>-|TRBD2|TRBJ2-7|TRBV19
CASSMSSGAYSYEQYF
TGTGCCAGTAGTATGTCTAGCGGGGCCTACTCCTACGAGCAGTACTTC
>-|TRBD1|TRBJ2-3|TRBV19
CASTMGQNTDTQYF
TGTGCCAGTACGATGGGACAGAACACAGATACGCAGTATTTT
>-|TRBD2|TRBJ2-7|TRBV30
CAWSESGSHEQYF
TGTGCCTGGAGTGAGAGCGGGAGCCACGAGCAGTACTTC
>once|-|TRBJ2-3|TRBV2
CASQDTSTDTQYF
TGTGCCAGCCAGGACACTAGCACAGATACGCAGTATTTT
>-|TRBD1|TRBJ1-5|TRBV12-5
CASGRGQGTQPQHF
TGTGCTAGTGGGCGGGGACAGGGGACTCAGCCCCAGCATTTT
>-|TRBD1|TRBJ1-5|TRBV27
CATRQGSNQPQHF
TGTGCCACCCGACAGGGGAGCAATCAGCCCCAGCATTTT
>-|-|TRBJ1-1|TRBV18
CASSPQSQANTEAFF
TGTGCCAGCTCACCCCAGTCACAGGCTAACACTGAAGCTTTCTTT
>-|TRBD1|TRBJ2-1|TRBV6-2/TRBV6-3
CASSPGQGTFNEQFF
TGTGCCAGCAGTCCGGGACAGGGGACTTTCAATGAGCAGTTCTTC
>-|-|TRBJ2-3|TRBV4-3
CASSQDYPTGDTQYF
TGCGCCAGCAGCCAAGACTATCCGACGGGGGATACGCAGTATTTT
>-|-|TRBJ2-2|TRBV21-1
CASSKVGTGTGELFF
-
>-|TRBD1|TRBJ2-4|TRBV5-1
CASSLAGQVGDIQYF
TGCGCCAGCAGCTTGGCAGGACAGGTTGGGGACATTCAGTACTTC
>few|TRBD1|TRBJ1-3|TRBV19
CASSMGTVRNTIYF
TGTGCCAGTAGTATGGGGACAGTAAGAAACACCATATATTTT
>-|-|TRBJ1-6|TRBV20-1
CSASEETLTLSPLHF
TGCAGTGCTAGTGAGGAAACCCTGACTTTATCACCCCTCCACTTT
>-|TRBD2|TRBJ2-1|TRBV20-1
CSASSSGRTHYNEQFF
TGCAGTGCTAGTAGTAGCGGGCGCACCCATTACAATGAGCAGTTCTTC
>-|-|TRBJ2-1|TRBV7-2
CASSGLRFVYNEQFF
TGTGCCAGCAGCGGACTAAGATTTGTCTACAATGAGCAGTTCTTC
>once|-|TRBJ2-1|TRBV15
CATSRDLGGLYNEQFF
TGTGCCACCAGCAGAGATCTCGGGGGTTTATACAATGAGCAGTTCTTC
>few|TRBD1|TRBJ2-1|TRBV24-1
CATSDRPSGQGIGLGRQFF
TGTGCCACCAGTGATCGCCCTTCGGGACAGGGAATCGGACTAGGGAGACAGTTCTTC
>-|TRBD1|TRBJ2-7|TRBV7-2
CASSDRDRGGYEQYF
TGTGCCAGCAGCGACCGGGACAGGGGGGGCTACGAGCAGTACTTC
>-|-|TRBJ2-5|TRBV19
CASSIREETQYF
TGTGCCAGTAGTATAAGAGAAGAGACCCAGTACTTC
>-|-|TRBJ2-5|TRBV5-4
CASSLHGETQYF
TGTGCCAGCAGTCTGCACGGGGAGACCCAGTACTTC
>-|-|TRBJ1-1|TRBV5-6
CASSLWTNTEAFF
TGTGCCAGCAGCTTGTGGACAAACACTGAAGCTTTCTTT
>-|-|TRBJ1-6|TRBV7-2
CASSFGGRSNSPLHF
TGTGCCAGCAGCTTTGGCGGGAGATCCAATTCACCCCTCCACTTT
>-|-|TRBJ2-3|TRBV29-1
CSVVLERDTQYF
TGCAGCGTTGTTCTGGAGAGAGATACGCAGTATTTT
>-|-|TRBJ1-2|TRBV23-1
CASILGSHYGYTF
TGCGCCAGTATACTAGGGTCGCACTATGGCTACACCTTC
>-|TRBD2|TRBJ2-7|TRBV20-1
CSASGLAGAREQYF
TGCAGTGCTAGTGGACTAGCGGGAGCCCGCGAGCAGTACTTC
>few|TRBD1|TRBJ1-1|TRBV5-4
CASSFTGGTEAFF
TGTGCCAGCAGCTTCACAGGGGGCACTGAAGCTTTCTTT
>-|-|TRBJ1-2|TRBV3-1/TRBV3-2
CASSSSQGHYGYTF
TGTGCCAGCAGCTCCAGCCAGGGGCACTATGGCTACACCTTC
>-|-|TRBJ1-5|TRBV6-2/TRBV6-3
CASTPDTSNQPQHF
TGTGCCAGCACCCCTGACACAAGCAATCAGCCCCAGCATTTT
>-|TRBD1|TRBJ1-2|TRBV18
CASSSTGEGYTF
TGTGCCAGCTCATCGACAGGGGAAGGCTACACCTTC
>-|-|TRBJ2-2|TRBV4-2
CASSRQIQGAGELFF
TGTGCCAGCAGCCGCCAGATCCAGGGTGCCGGGGAGCTGTTTTTT
>-|-|TRBJ2-7|TRBV28
CASTTTSRGYEQYF
TGTGCCAGCACAACGACGTCCCGGGGATACGAGCAGTACTTC
>-|-|TRBJ1-6|TRBV27
CASSRKGNSPLHF
TGTGCCAGCAGCCGTAAGGGGAATTCACCCCTCCACTTT
>-|-|TRBJ1-1|TRBV7-2
CASSLEQLSNTEAFF
TGTGCCAGCAGCTTAGAACAGCTATCGAACACTGAAGCTTTCTTT
>once|-|TRBJ1-6|TRBV30
CAWERDWFGNSPLHF
TGTGCCTGGGAACGAGATTGGTTCGGGAATTCACCCCTCCACTTT
>-|TRBD1|TRBJ1-5|TRBV29-1
CSGDGTGGSNQPQHF
TGCAGCGGAGATGGGACAGGGGGTAGCAATCAGCCCCAGCATTTT
>-|TRBD2|TRBJ2-1|TRBV7-3
CASSLSSGRYNEQFF
TGTGCCAGCAGCTTATCCAGCGGGAGGTACAATGAGCAGTTCTTC
>-|-|TRBJ2-7|TRBV5-1
CASSLDLYEQYF
TGCGCCAGCAGCTTGGATTTATACGAGCAGTACTTC
>-|TRBD1|TRBJ1-1|TRBV4-1
CASSQNGQGWNTEAFF
TGCGCCAGCAGCCAAAACGGACAGGGCTGGAACACTGAAGCTTTCTTT
>-|-|TRBJ2-5|TRBV11-3
CASSVQVHQETQYF
TGTGCCAGCAGCGTACAGGTCCATCAAGAGACCCAGTACTTC
>-|-|TRBJ1-1|TRBV18
CASSPNGGSGVNTEAFF
TGTGCCAGCTCACCAAATGGAGGGAGCGGGGTGAACACTGAAGCTTTCTTT
>-|-|TRBJ2-5|TRBV7-8
CASSYRDQETQYF
TGTGCCAGCAGCTACCGGGACCAAGAGACCCAGTACTTC
>-|TRBD1|TRBJ2-3|TRBV19
CASSAGTGGIDTQYF
TGTGCCAGTAGTGCCGGGACAGGGGGCATAGATACGCAGTATTTT
>few|-|TRBJ2-1|TRBV7-9
CASSFPAGEQFF
TGTGCCAGCAGCTTCCCGGCGGGGGAGCAGTTCTTC
>-|-|TRBJ2-7|TRBV12-3/TRBV12-4
CASSFRGYEQYF
TGTGCCAGCAGTTTCCGGGGTTACGAGCAGTACTTC
>-|TRBD2|TRBJ2-2|TRBV29-1
CSVALAGTGELFF
TGCAGCGTTGCACTAGCGGGAACCGGGGAGCTGTTTTTT
>-|-|TRBJ1-4|TRBV7-9
CASSFTATNEKLFF
TGTGCCAGCAGCTTTACAGCAACTAATGAAAAACTGTTTTTT
>-|TRBD2|TRBJ2-3|TRBV10-3
CAIFSGEGSTDTQYF
TGTGCCATCTTTAGCGGGGAGGGGTCCACAGATACGCAGTATTTT
>once|-|TRBJ2-1|TRBV25-1
CASSGYRGNEQFF
TGTGCCAGCAGTGGGTACCGGGGGAATGAGCAGTTCTTC
>-|-|TRBJ1-1|TRBV28
CASSIAQGTENTEAFF
TGTGCCAGCAGTATAGCACAGGGAACCGAGAACACTGAAGCTTTCTTT
>-|-|TRBJ1-1|TRBV11-1
CASSLAPSTAASTEAFF
TGTGCCAGCAGCTTAGCACCGTCTACTGCGGCGTCTACTGAAGCTTTCTTT
>few|TRBD2|TRBJ2-1|TRBV5-1
CASSLGPWSGGNEQFF
TGCGCCAGCAGCTTGGGGCCATGGTCGGGAGGGAATGAGCAGTTCTTC
>few|TRBD1|TRBJ1-5|TRBV6-6
CASSYPGQGVDQPQHF
TGTGCCAGCAGTTACCCGGGACAGGGAGTAGATCAGCCCCAGCATTTT